A single sample is the source of the 11 T cell receptor beta chains below, sequenced in a study of T cell repertoires in cytomegalovirus infection. TCRdb recomputed calls from the reads with MiXCR, one row per CDR3 protein. Of nearly 550,000 distinct CDR3 sequences listed, 16% are singletons. The sample consisted of CD8+ T cells from PBMCs. The receptors stem from a human donor in good health (CMV status not recorded). Some clones in this sample may be carry-over from other donors' samples.

There are a few counts of this clonotype. This chain joins TRBV10-1 and TRBJ2-1, with unresolved D. The CDR3 totals 16 residues. The V end was cut by 0 bases, the J end by 3 bases, with 12 bases between. Per the germline V gene, CDR1 is WNHNN and CDR2 is SYGVQD (reference sequence). The CDR3 loop is CASSESADPNYNEQFF. DNA for the CDR3: TGCGCCAGCAGTGAGTCTGCGGACCCCAACTACAATGAGCAGTTCTTC.

This clonotype has a count of ten or more. This rearrangement joins TRBV7-3 to TRBJ2-1; TRBD2 matches 9 bases. Germline loops: CDR1 SGHTA, CDR2 FQGTGA. This CDR3 comprises 16 residues. With V trimmed by 3 bases and J by 6 bases, 9 bases remained unmatched. The CDR3 protein is CASSFIRREGGNEQFF. CDR3 coding DNA: TGTGCCAGCAGCTTTATTAGGCGGGAGGGCGGCAATGAGCAGTTCTTC.

CDR3 protein: CASRRTGDPYNEQFF. The CDR3 coding sequence is TGTGCCAGCAGGAGGACAGGGGATCCCTACAATGAGCAGTTCTTC. The J gene is TRBJ2-1, the V gene TRBV27, with 9 positions matching TRBD1. The V gene end was trimmed by 6 bases and the J gene end by 2 bases; junction bases not matched to a gene: 5. Germline lookup yields CDR1 MNHEY and CDR2 SMNVEV (reference sequence). The CDR3 runs 15 residues.

This clonotype was counted ten times or more. The V gene is TRBV7-6, the J gene TRBJ2-5, with D tentatively TRBD1 (6 bases). The CDR3 is made up of 14 amino acids. Germline assignment: CDR1 SGHVS and CDR2 FNYEAQ. V dropped 4 bases and J dropped 2 bases, with 11 bases sitting between them. CDR3 sequence: CASSSGARQETQYF. The CDR3 region has the DNA TGTGCCAGCAGCTCAGGGGCGAGACAAGAGACCCAGTACTTC.

This clonotype was observed a few times. The CDR3 spells CASSPRDPWQKLFF. In DNA, the CDR3 is TGTGCCAGCAGCCCGCGCGACCCCTGGCAAAAACTGTTTTTT. The chain joins TRBV7-9 to TRBJ1-4; D remains ambiguous. Germline CDR1 and CDR2: SEHNR and FQNEAQ (reference sequence). This CDR3 contains 14 residues. Trimming left V 5 bases short and J 9 bases short, with 16 bases between.

This clonotype was observed at least ten times. The gene calls are TRBV9 and TRBJ2-1; D not resolved. The germline gives CDR1 SGDLS, CDR2 YYNGEE. Trimming left V 0 bases short and J 6 bases short, with 10 bases between. This CDR3 has 14 residues. CDR3 region: CASSVDGGVNEQFF. CDR3 in DNA: TGTGCCAGCAGCGTAGATGGCGGTGTCAATGAGCAGTTCTTC.

Many counts were recorded for this clonotype. The chain has TRBV6-5 and TRBJ2-7, with 10 bases matching TRBD1. The germline CDR1 and CDR2 sequences are MNHEY and SVGAGI. The CDR3 runs to 14 residues. Trimming removed 7 bases from V and 3 bases from J; junction bases left unmatched: 6. The CDR3 loop reads CASKFGQGDYEQYF. The CDR3 DNA is TGTGCCAGCAAGTTTGGACAGGGGGACTACGAGCAGTACTTC.

This clonotype appeared many times. This chain connects TRBV7-9 to TRBJ1-3; 7 bases fit TRBD1. V lost 2 bases to trimming and J lost 0 bases; unmatched junction nucleotides: 16. The V gene's germline CDR1 is SEHNR and CDR2 FQNEAQ (reference sequence). The CDR3 loop spans 20 amino acids. The CDR3 reads CASSLLRDRYPRPSGNTIYF. The CDR3 DNA is TGTGCCAGCAGCTTACTCCGGGACAGATATCCACGACCCTCTGGAAACACCATATATTTT.

This clonotype has a count of ten or more. The chain is built from TRBV12-3 or TRBV12-4 and TRBJ1-2; 9 nucleotides align to TRBD1. Trimming removed 5 bases from V and 6 bases from J; junction bases left unmatched: 7. The CDR3 has 14 amino acids. The CDR3, as DNA: TGTGCCAGCAGTCCCGGGACAGGGTGGAATGGCTACACCTTC. Residues: CASSPGTGWNGYTF.

This clonotype was counted a few times. The V call is TRBV9, the J call TRBJ2-3; maybe TRBD2 (5 bases). CDR1 and CDR2 (germline): SGDLS, YYNGEE. The CDR3 loop spans 14 amino acids. Trimming pared 0 bases from V and 6 bases from J, leaving 11 bases between. In DNA form, the CDR3 reads TGTGCCAGCAGCGTAGCGGGAAGGCCGGATACGCAGTATTTT. Translation gives CASSVAGRPDTQYF.

This clonotype was counted at least ten times. The genes are TRBV7-9 and TRBJ2-7; D is unclear. CDR1 is SEHNR and CDR2 is FQNEAQ in the germline V gene (reference sequence). V gave up 1 base and J gave up 3 bases, with 7 bases separating them. The CDR3 consists of 13 residues. CDR3: CASSLVDNYEQYF. The CDR3 nucleotides are TGTGCCAGCAGCTTAGTTGACAACTACGAGCAGTACTTC.